This T cell receptor (beta chain) is drawn from a study of PD-1 blockade in classical Hodgkin lymphoma. Looking at the study overall: Patients were treated with nivolumab at 3 mg/kg, and this was given intravenously every 2 weeks. Study findings and constraints: Possible causes of repertoire differences, disease activity or prior therapy, remain undefined. Similar baseline diversity was found in complete responders and newly diagnosed patients.

Some clones are missing from TCRdb's copy, which holds only in-frame ones; the method was immunoSEQ multiplex PCR. The data contain roughly 35,000 clones, around 90% of them singletons. Concerning this clone: Its antigen is unidentified.

With no exception, relapse followed autologous stem cell transplantation in all patients, and brentuximab vedotin exposure varied. This CDR3 has 16 amino acids. Germline V CDR1 and CDR2: MNHEY, SMNVEV (reference sequence). V gave up 4 bases and J gave up 5 bases; unmatched junction bases: 8. The sequencing used peripheral blood mononuclear cells (PBMCs), collected before the second cycle of nivolumab. The gene calls are TRBV27 and TRBJ2-2, with 9 positions matching TRBD1. This sequence originates from a human donor with classical Hodgkin lymphoma. Here the CDR3 DNA reads TGTGCCAGCAGTTCGAGGGACAGGGCGGGTACCGGGGAGCTGTTTTTT. Amino acid sequence: CASSSRDRAGTGELFF.